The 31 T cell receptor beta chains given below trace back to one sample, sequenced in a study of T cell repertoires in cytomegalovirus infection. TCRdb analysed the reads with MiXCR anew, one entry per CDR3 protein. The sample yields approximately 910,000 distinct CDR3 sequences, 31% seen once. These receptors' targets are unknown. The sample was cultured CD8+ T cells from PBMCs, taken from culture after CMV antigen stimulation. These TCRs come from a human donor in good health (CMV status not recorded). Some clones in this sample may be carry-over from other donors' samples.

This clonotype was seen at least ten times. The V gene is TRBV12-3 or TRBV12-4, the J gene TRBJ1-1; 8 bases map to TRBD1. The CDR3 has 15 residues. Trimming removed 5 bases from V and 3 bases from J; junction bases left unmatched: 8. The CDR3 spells CASSPGTGQYTEAFF. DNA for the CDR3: TGTGCCAGCAGTCCCGGGACAGGACAGTACACTGAAGCTTTCTTT.

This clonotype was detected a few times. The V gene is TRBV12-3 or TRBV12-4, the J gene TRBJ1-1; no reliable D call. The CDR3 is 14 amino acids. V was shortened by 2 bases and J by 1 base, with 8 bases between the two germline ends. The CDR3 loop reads CASSLIHTNTEAFF. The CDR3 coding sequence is TGTGCCAGCAGTTTAATCCACACGAACACTGAAGCTTTCTTT.

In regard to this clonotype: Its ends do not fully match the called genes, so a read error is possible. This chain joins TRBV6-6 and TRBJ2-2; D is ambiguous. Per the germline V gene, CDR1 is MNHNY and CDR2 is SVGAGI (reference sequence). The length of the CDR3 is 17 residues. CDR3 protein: CASSYPLSPPNTEELFF. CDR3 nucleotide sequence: TGTGCCAGCAGTTACCCCCTTTCCCCGCCGAACACCGAGGAGCTGTTTTTT.

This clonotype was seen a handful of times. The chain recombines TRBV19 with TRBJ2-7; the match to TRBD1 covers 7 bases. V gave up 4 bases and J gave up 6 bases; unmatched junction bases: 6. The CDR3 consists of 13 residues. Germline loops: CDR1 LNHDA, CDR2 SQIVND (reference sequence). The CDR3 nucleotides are TGTGCCAGTAGTACGGGGACAGCCGGCGAGCAGTACTTC. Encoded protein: CASSTGTAGEQYF.

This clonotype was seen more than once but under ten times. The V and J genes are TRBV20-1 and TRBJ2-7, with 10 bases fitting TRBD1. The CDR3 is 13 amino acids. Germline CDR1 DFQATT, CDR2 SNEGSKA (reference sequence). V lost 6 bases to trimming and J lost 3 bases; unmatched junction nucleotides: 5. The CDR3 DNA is TGCAGTGCGAGGGACAGGGGCGACTACGAGCAGTACGTC. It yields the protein CSARDRGDYEQYV.

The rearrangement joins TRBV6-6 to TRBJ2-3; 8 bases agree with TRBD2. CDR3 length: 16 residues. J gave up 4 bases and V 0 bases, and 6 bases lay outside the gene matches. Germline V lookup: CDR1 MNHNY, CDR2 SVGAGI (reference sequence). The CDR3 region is CASSYSKGLVPDTQYF. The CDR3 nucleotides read TGTGCCAGCAGTTACTCGAAGGGACTAGTGCCAGATACGCAGTATTTT.

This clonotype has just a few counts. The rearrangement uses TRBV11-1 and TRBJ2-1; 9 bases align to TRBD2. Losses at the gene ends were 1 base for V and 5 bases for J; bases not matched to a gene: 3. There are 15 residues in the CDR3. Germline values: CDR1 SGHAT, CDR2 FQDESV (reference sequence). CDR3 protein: CASSLGLAAHNEQFF. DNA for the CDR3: TGTGCCAGCAGCTTAGGACTAGCGGCCCACAATGAGCAGTTCTTC.

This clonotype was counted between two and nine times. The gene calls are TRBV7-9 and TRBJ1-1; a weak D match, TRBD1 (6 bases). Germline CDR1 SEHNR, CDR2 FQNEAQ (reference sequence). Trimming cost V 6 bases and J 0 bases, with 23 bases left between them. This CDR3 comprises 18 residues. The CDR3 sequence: CASSRRYRVNAVNTEAFF. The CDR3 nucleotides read TGTGCCAGCAGTCGTCGATACAGGGTTAATGCGGTGAACACTGAAGCTTTCTTT.

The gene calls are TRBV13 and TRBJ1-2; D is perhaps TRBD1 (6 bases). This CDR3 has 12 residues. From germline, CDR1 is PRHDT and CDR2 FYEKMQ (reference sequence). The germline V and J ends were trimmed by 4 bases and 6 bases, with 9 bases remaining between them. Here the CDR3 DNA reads TGTGCCAGCAGCTCGGACAGTAATGGCTACACCTTC. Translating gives CASSSDSNGYTF.

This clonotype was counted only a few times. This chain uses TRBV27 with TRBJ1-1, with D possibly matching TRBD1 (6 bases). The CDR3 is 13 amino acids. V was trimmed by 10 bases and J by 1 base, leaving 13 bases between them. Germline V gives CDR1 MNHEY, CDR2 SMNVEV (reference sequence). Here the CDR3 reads CATRGGRNTEAFF. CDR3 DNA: TGTGCCACGAGGGGGGGAAGGAACACTGAAGCTTTCTTT.

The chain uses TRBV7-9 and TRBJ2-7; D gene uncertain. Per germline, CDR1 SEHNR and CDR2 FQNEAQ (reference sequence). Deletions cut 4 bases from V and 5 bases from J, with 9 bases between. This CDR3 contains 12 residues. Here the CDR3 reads CASSSLQDEQYV. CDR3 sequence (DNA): TGTGCCAGCAGCTCGCTCCAAGACGAGCAGTACGTC.

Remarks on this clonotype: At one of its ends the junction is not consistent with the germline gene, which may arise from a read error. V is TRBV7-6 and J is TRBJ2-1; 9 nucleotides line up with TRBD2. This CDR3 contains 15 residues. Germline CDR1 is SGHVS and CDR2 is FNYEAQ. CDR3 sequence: CASSPSLAAGGEQFF. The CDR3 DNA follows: TGTGCTAGCAGCCCTTCACTAGCAGCGGGGGGTGAGCAGTTCTTC.

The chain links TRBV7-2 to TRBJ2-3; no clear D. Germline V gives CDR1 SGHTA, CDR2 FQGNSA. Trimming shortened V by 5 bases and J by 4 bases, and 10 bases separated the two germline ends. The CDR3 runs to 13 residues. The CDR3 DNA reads TGTGCCAGCAGCCCGGGTAGGCCAGATACGCAGTATTTT. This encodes CASSPGRPDTQYF.

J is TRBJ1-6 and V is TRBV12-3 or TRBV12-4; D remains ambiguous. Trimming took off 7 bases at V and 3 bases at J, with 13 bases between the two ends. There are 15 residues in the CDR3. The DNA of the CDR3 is TGTGCCAGCACCGAGACCGGGAACTATAATTCACCCCTCCACTTT. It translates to CASTETGNYNSPLHF.

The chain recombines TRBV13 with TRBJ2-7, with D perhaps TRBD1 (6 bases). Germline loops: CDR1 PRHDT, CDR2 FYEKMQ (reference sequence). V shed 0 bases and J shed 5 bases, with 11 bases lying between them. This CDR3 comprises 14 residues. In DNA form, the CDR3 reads TGTGCCAGCAGCTTAGGCACACAGGGCCACGAGCAGTACGTC. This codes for CASSLGTQGHEQYV.

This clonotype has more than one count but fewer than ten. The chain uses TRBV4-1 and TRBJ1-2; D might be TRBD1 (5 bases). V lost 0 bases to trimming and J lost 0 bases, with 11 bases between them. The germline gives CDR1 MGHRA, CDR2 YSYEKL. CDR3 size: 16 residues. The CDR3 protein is CASSQEIGDANYGYTF. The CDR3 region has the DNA TGCGCCAGCAGCCAAGAAATTGGGGACGCTAACTATGGCTACACCTTC.

The CDR3: CASSYAAPEAFF. The CDR3 DNA follows: TGTGCCAGCAGTTACGCAGCTCCTGAAGCTTTCTTT. The chain joins TRBV6-2 or TRBV6-3 to TRBJ1-1; D not resolved. The germline V and J ends were trimmed by 2 bases and 6 bases, with 7 bases remaining between them. The length of the CDR3 is 12 residues. Germline-derived CDR1 and CDR2 are MNHEY and SVGEGT.

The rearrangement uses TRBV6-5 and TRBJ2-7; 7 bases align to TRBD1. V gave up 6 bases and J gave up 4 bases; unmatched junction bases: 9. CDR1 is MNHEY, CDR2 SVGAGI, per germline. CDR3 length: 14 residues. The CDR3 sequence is CASRSLPGGYEQYV. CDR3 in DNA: TGTGCCAGCAGATCTCTCCCAGGGGGATACGAGCAGTACGTC.

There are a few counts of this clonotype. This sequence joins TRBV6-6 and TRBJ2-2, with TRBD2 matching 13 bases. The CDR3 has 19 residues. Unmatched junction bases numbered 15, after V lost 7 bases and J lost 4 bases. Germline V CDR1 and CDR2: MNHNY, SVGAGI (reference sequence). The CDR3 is CASTQRPGLAGSITGELFF. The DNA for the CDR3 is TGTGCCAGCACCCAACGACCGGGACTAGCGGGGTCTATCACCGGGGAGCTGTTTTTT.

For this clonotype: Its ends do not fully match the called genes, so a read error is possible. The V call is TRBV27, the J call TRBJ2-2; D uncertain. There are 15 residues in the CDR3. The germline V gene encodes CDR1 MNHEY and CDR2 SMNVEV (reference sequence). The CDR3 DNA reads TGTGCCAGCAGTTTCCTTAGGCCGAACATCGGGGAGCTGTTTTTT. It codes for CASSFLRPNIGELFF.

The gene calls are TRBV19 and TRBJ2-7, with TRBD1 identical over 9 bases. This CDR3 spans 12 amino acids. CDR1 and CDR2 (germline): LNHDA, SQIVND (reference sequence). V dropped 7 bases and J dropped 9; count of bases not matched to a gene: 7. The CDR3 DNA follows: TGTGCCAGTAAGGGGACAGGGAAGGGGCAGTACTTC. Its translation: CASKGTGKGQYF. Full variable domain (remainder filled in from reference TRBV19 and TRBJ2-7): DGGITQSPKYLFRKEGQNVTLSCEQNLNHDAMYWYRQDPGQGLRLIYYSQIVNDFQKGDIAEGYSVSREKKESFPLTVTSAQKNPTAFYLCASKGTGKGQYFGPGTRLTVT.

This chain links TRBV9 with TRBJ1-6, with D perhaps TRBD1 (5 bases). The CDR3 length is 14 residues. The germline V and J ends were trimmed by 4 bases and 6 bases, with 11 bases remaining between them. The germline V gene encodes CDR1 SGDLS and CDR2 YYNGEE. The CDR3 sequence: CASSTGTSNSPLHF. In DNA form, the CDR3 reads TGTGCCAGCAGCACCGGGACTTCTAATTCACCCCTCCACTTT.

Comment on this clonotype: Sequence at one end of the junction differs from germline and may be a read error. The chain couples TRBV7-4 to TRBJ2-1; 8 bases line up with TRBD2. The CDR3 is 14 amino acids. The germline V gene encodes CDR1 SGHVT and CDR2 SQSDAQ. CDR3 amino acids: CASGLAGFHNEQFF. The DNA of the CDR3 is TGTGCCAGCGGCTTAGCGGGGTTCCACAATGAGCAGTTCTTC.

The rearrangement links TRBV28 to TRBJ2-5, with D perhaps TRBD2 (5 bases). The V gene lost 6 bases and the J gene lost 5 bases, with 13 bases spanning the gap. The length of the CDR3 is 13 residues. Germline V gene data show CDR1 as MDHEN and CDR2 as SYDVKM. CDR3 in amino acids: CASSKTRSETQYF. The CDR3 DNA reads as TGTGCCAGCAGCAAAACTAGAAGTGAGACCCAGTACTTC.

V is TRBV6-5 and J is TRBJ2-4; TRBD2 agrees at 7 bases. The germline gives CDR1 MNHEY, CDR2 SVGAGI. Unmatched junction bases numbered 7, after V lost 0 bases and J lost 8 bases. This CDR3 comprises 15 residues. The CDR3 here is CASSYSLGGGDIQYF. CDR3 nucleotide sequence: TGTGCCAGCAGTTACTCTTTGGGCGGGGGTGACATTCAGTACTTC.

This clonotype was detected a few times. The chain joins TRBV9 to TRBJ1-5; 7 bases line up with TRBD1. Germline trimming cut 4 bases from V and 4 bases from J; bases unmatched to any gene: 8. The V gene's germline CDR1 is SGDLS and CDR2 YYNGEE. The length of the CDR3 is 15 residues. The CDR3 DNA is TGTGCCAGCAGCCTGACAGGGAACAAAAATCAGCCCCAGCATTTT. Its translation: CASSLTGNKNQPQHF.

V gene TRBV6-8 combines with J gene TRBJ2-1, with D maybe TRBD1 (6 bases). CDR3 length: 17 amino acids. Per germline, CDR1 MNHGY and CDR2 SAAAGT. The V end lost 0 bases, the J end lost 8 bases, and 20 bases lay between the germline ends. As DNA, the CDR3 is TGTGCCAGCAGTTACTCGATGTATAGGCAGGGGAGCGATGAGCAGTTCTTC. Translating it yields CASSYSMYRQGSDEQFF.

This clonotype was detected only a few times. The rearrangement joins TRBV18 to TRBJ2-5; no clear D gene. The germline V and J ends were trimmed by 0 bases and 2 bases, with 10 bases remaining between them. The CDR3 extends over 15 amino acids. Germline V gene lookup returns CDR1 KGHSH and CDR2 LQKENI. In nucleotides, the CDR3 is TGTGCCAGCTCACCACCGCAGGCGCGTCAAGAGACCCAGTACTTC. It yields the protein CASSPPQARQETQYF.

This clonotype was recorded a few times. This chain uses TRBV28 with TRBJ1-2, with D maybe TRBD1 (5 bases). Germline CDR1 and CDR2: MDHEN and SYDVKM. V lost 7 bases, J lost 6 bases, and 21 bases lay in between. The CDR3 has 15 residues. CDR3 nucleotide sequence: TGTGCCAGCACCGAAACAAGGGACGTACGGAATGGCTACACCTTC. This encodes CASTETRDVRNGYTF.

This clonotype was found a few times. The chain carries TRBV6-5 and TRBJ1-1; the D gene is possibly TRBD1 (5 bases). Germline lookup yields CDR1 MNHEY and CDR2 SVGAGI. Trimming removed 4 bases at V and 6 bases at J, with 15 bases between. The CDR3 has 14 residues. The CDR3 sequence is CASSLQERRSEAFF. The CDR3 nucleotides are TGTGCCAGCAGTTTACAGGAGCGTCGATCTGAAGCTTTCTTT.

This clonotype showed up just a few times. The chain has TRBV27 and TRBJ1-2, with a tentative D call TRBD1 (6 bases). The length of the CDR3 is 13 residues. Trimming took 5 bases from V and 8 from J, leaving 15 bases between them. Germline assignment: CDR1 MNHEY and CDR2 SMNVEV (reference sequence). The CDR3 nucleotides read TGTGCCAGCAGTCCCGGACAGCCCTGGGGCTACACCTTC. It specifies CASSPGQPWGYTF.